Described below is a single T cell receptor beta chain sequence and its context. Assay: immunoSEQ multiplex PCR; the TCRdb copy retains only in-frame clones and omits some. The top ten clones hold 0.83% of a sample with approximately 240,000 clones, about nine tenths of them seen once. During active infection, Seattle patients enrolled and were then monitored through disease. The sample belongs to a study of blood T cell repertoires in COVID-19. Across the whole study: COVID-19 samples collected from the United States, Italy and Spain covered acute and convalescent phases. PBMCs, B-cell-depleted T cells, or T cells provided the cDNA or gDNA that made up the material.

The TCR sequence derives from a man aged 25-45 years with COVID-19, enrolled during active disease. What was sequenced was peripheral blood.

This CDR3 reads CASSEARGQDISYEQYF. The DNA of the CDR3 is TGTGCCAGCAGTGAAGCGAGGGGACAGGACATCTCCTACGAGCAGTACTTC. The chain employs TRBV2 and TRBJ2-7, with 8 positions matching TRBD1. Germline V gives CDR1 SNHLY, CDR2 FYNNEI. The CDR3 extends over 17 amino acids. Trimming took 0 bases from V and 0 from J; bases not matched to a gene: 7.